This TCR beta chain comes out of a study of blood T cell repertoires in COVID-19. Sequencing was performed with immunoSEQ multiplex PCR; in TCRdb, only in-frame clones are kept and a portion is missing. The top ten hold around 13% of the sample, which has 170,000 or so clones, approximately 90% seen once. This clone was counted once. The length of the CDR3 is 15 residues. J gave up 7 bases and V 2 bases, and 7 bases lay outside the gene matches. Germline V lookup: CDR1 SGHDT, CDR2 YYEEEE. The source material was peripheral blood. The gene calls are TRBV5-6 and TRBJ1-4; 8 bases map to TRBD1. This clonotype originated in a woman in her 70s with COVID-19, enrolled during active disease. The CDR3 loop is CASSFSGTGGEKLFF. CDR3 coding DNA: TGTGCCAGCAGCTTCTCCGGGACAGGTGGTGAAAAACTGTTTTTT.